The clone carrying this T cell receptor (beta chain) has only a few counts. Its antigen is not identified. The CDR3 runs to 17 residues. Germline values: CDR1 MNHNS, CDR2 SASEGT. With V trimmed by 2 bases and J by 1 base, 9 bases remained unmatched. The method was immunoSEQ multiplex PCR; TCRdb's version includes in-frame clones alone and lacks a portion of them. This table has roughly 12,000 clones, about 70% appearing once. This record comes from a study of regulatory dendritic cells for organ transplantation. Sorted T cells were CFSE-labeled and cultured five to six days with allogeneic regulatory or mature dendritic cells at 1:10.

The sequence derives from a human donor in good health. The sequenced sample consisted of naive CD4+ T cells from blood cultured with regulatory dendritic cells. The subset denotes: CD45RA+ naive T cells. The chain carries TRBV6-1 and TRBJ2-5; 8 bases agree with TRBD1. CDR3 residues: CASSEITTGAFQETQYF. CDR3 DNA: TGTGCCAGCAGTGAAATTACGACAGGGGCGTTCCAAGAGACCCAGTACTTC.